The rows below give T cell receptor beta chains drawn from one sample of a study of cytomegalovirus exposure and HLA in healthy donors. TCRdb's table, derived via immunoSEQ multiplex PCR, lists solely in-frame clones and lacks some. The table for this sample gives about 74,000 clones. The sequencing sample was made of PBMCs. The receptors derive from a female donor in good health and CMV-seropositive. The CDR3 runs from the conserved cysteine through the conserved F or W. A D gene is named only where the DNA matches it firmly. Size values are once, few and many counts, or a class for expanded clones, and some rows have none.

D	V	size	J	length	DNA	CDR3
TRBD2	TRBV7-3	.	TRBJ2-1	15	TGTGCCAGCAGCTTTTCTAGCGGGAACTACAATGAGCAGTTCTTC	CASSFSSGNYNEQFF
.	TRBV29-1	.	TRBJ2-5	10	TGCAGCGTTGGAGGGGAGACCCAGTACTTC	CSVGGETQYF
TRBD1	TRBV5-1	.	TRBJ1-1	15	TGCGCCAGCCGTTCGGACAGGGGGATGAACACTGAAGCTTTCTTT	CASRSDRGMNTEAFF
TRBD1	TRBV6-5	.	TRBJ1-4	14	TGTGCCAGCAGTAAGACAGGGGTTAATGAAAAACTGTTTTTT	CASSKTGVNEKLFF
.	TRBV30	.	TRBJ1-5	13	TGTGCCTGGAGTCAGGGTAACAATCAGCCCCAGCATTTT	CAWSQGNNQPQHF
.	TRBV11-2	.	TRBJ1-1	15	TGTGCCAGCAGCCGGACCCTTGCGGGCAAGACTGAAGCTTTCTTT	CASSRTLAGKTEAFF
.	TRBV7-8	medium-sized	TRBJ2-2	15	TGTGCCAGCGAACCGGGAACCACGAACACCGGGGAGCTGTTTTTT	CASEPGTTNTGELFF
TRBD1	TRBV25-1	.	TRBJ2-7	14	TGTGCCAGGAGAACTAGGACAGGGGCCCCCGTGCAGTACTTC	CARRTRTGAPVQYF
TRBD1	TRBV19	.	TRBJ2-2	14	TGTGCCAGTAGTATTGAGGGGGCGGTCGGGGAGCTGTTTTTT	CASSIEGAVGELFF
TRBD1	TRBV5-1	.	TRBJ1-4	14	TGCGCCAGCAGCTTGGGGACAGGGGGTGAAAAACTGTTTTTT	CASSLGTGGEKLFF
TRBD1	TRBV5-6	.	TRBJ1-5	15	TGTGCCAGCAGCTTGCAGGGGGATACACATCAGCCCCAGCATTTT	CASSLQGDTHQPQHF
.	TRBV6-1	.	TRBJ1-3	13	TGTGCCAGCAGTGTACACTCTGGAAACACCATATATTTT	CASSVHSGNTIYF
TRBD1	TRBV19	.	TRBJ1-4	15	TGTGCCAGTAGTGCTGCGACAGGGAATAATGAAAAACTGTTTTTT	CASSAATGNNEKLFF
TRBD1	TRBV18	.	TRBJ1-1	16	TGTGCCAGCTCACCTCCGCGGACAGGGTGGTATACTGAAGCTTTCTTT	CASSPPRTGWYTEAFF
.	TRBV5-4	.	TRBJ2-7	16	TGTGCCAGCAGCCAGTCCTCCGGACAGTTTATATACGAGCAGTACTTC	CASSQSSGQFIYEQYF
TRBD2	TRBV9	.	TRBJ2-3	16	TGTGCCAGCAGCGAGGCGGGGGGCCTTAGCACAGATACGCAGTATTTT	CASSEAGGLSTDTQYF
TRBD1	TRBV13	.	TRBJ1-3	16	TGTGCCAGCAGCTATACCGGGACAGGGACTGGAAACACCATATATTTT	CASSYTGTGTGNTIYF
TRBD1	TRBV7-8	.	TRBJ1-2	17	TGTGCCAGCAGCCCTATAAGACAGGGGAAAGCTAACTATGGCTACACCTTC	CASSPIRQGKANYGYTF
TRBD1	TRBV4-2	.	TRBJ2-2	15	TGTGCCAGCAGCCGGGGGACAGGATTGGACGGGGAGCTGTTTTTT	CASSRGTGLDGELFF
TRBD2	TRBV30	.	TRBJ2-2	17	TGTGCCTGGAGTGTACGAGGACTAGCGGCGAACACCGGGGAGCTGTTTTTT	CAWSVRGLAANTGELFF
TRBD2	TRBV19	.	TRBJ2-6	17	TGTGCCAGTAGTATAGTAGCGGGGGGCTCTGGGGCCAACGTCCTGACTTTC	CASSIVAGGSGANVLTF
.	TRBV7-2	.	TRBJ2-1	14	TGTGCCAGCAGCTTCCCGACTAGGGGAGGTGAGCAGTTCTTC	CASSFPTRGGEQFF
TRBD2	TRBV11-2	.	TRBJ2-7	17	TGTGCCAGCAGCTTAGCGATTGGGACTAGCGGTCCCTACGAGCAGTACTTC	CASSLAIGTSGPYEQYF
.	TRBV9	.	TRBJ1-5	15	TGTGCCAGCAGCGTAGGGGGCGCAGGGAATCAGCCCCAGCATTTT	CASSVGGAGNQPQHF
TRBD2	TRBV30	.	TRBJ2-1	16	TGTGCCTCCACCCCCGATAGCGGGGGGGGGTACAATGAGCAGTTCTTC	CASTPDSGGGYNEQFF
TRBD1	TRBV18	.	TRBJ1-1	17	TGTGCCAGCTCACCACGCGGGACAGGGGGGTTATACACTGAAGCTTTCTTT	CASSPRGTGGLYTEAFF
.	TRBV6-6	.	TRBJ2-1	15	TGTGCCAGCACCGAAACGGACTCCCGGACCCATGAGCAGTTCTTC	CASTETDSRTHEQFF
TRBD2	TRBV5-1	.	TRBJ2-5	15	TGCGCCAGCAGCCAAATAGCGGGAGTATCGGAGACCCAGTACTTC	CASSQIAGVSETQYF
.	TRBV29-1	.	TRBJ1-4	14	TGCAGCGTTGAAGATCCCGGATCGAGGGAAAAACTGTTTTTT	CSVEDPGSREKLFF
.	TRBV6-6	.	TRBJ2-7	12	TGTGCCAGCAAACAGGGTGCCTACGAGCAGTACTTC	CASKQGAYEQYF
.	TRBV4-2	.	TRBJ1-1	13	TGTGCCAGCAGCCAAGAGACAGGTCGGGGAGCTTTCTTT	CASSQETGRGAFF
TRBD2	TRBV9	.	TRBJ2-1	20	TGTGCCAGCAGCGTAGGAGGTGGGACTAGCGGGGGGGCAGCCTACAATGAGCAGTTCTTC	CASSVGGGTSGGAAYNEQFF